These 30 T cell receptor beta chains came from one sample sequenced in a study of liver allograft versus peripheral blood T cells. Study details: Recipients' peripheral blood served as the comparator for T cell receptor repertoires in transplanted livers.

TCRdb analysed the reads with MiXCR anew, one entry per CDR3 protein. The table lists about 13,000 distinct CDR3 sequences, around 18% of them singletons. All receptors derive from a human patient who had a liver transplant. Some T cells may possibly be graft donor cells.

This clonotype has just a few counts. The chain uses TRBV28 and TRBJ1-2; D gene ambiguous. The length of the CDR3 is 12 residues. Trimming cost V 6 bases and J 8 bases, with 13 bases left between them. Germline assignment: CDR1 MDHEN and CDR2 SYDVKM. The DNA for the CDR3 is TGTGCCAGCAGCCCCAATATAATGGGCTACACCTTC. Its protein product is CASSPNIMGYTF.

The V and J genes are TRBV12-3 or TRBV12-4 and TRBJ1-5; D gene ambiguous. Trimming pared 5 bases from V and 0 bases from J, leaving 14 bases between. The CDR3 is 16 amino acids. The chain's CDR3 is CASSPHGSDSNQPQHF. The DNA for the CDR3 is TGTGCCAGCAGTCCCCATGGGTCGGATAGCAATCAGCCCCAGCATTTT.

This clonotype was counted only a few times. The chain uses TRBV5-6 and TRBJ1-6, with D perhaps matching TRBD1 (6 bases). Germline lookup yields CDR1 SGHDT and CDR2 YYEEEE. This CDR3 region has 18 residues. Trimming removed 2 bases from V and 0 bases from J, with 15 bases in between. This chain's CDR3 is CASSFQTGSDSYNSPLHF. Here the CDR3 DNA reads TGTGCCAGCAGCTTCCAGACAGGCTCCGACTCCTATAATTCACCCCTCCACTTT.

The table lists this clonotype with many counts. This chain links TRBV6-6 with TRBJ2-5; no clear D gene. The CDR3 has 13 residues. V was trimmed by 7 bases and J by 2 bases, leaving 11 bases between them. Per germline, CDR1 MNHNY and CDR2 SVGAGI (reference sequence). Here the CDR3 DNA reads TGTGCCAGCATATTTTCAGGTCAAGAGACCCAGTACTTC. It codes for CASIFSGQETQYF.

The table lists this clonotype with a few counts. This chain connects TRBV12-3 or TRBV12-4 to TRBJ1-2; the D is unclear. There are 13 residues in the CDR3. Deletions cut 5 bases from V and 8 bases from J, with 15 bases between. In DNA form, the CDR3 reads TGTGCCAGCAGTCCTTCTACTCTGGGGGGCTACACCTTC. It codes for CASSPSTLGGYTF.

The genes are TRBV6-2 or TRBV6-3 and TRBJ2-7; D not resolved. Germline lookup yields CDR1 MNHEY and CDR2 SVGEGT. Trimming cost V 1 base and J 2 bases, with 12 bases left between them. The CDR3 extends over 15 amino acids. The CDR3 here is CASSYYLDNTYEQYF. In DNA form, the CDR3 reads TGTGCCAGCAGTTACTACCTCGACAATACCTACGAGCAGTACTTC.

The CDR3 loop reads CSARDRQGSTEAFF. For the CDR3, the DNA is TGCAGTGCTAGAGATAGACAGGGTAGCACTGAAGCTTTCTTT. The J gene is TRBJ1-1, the V gene TRBV20-1; the match to TRBD1 covers 7 bases. The junction had 5 bases not matched to a gene; V was cut back by 0 bases and J by 4 bases. Germline CDR1 is DFQATT and CDR2 is SNEGSKA (reference sequence). This CDR3 has 14 amino acids.

V is TRBV10-3 and J is TRBJ1-1, with D uncertain. V was cut by 2 bases and J by 6 bases, with 19 bases left in between. Germline CDR1 is ENHRY and CDR2 is SYGVKD. The CDR3 is made up of 16 amino acids. CDR3 in DNA: TGTGCCATCAGTGAGCGCGCAGAGACATTATTTGCTGAAGCTTTCTTT. This sequence encodes CAISERAETLFAEAFF.

This clonotype ranks as medium-sized. The V call is TRBV28, the J call TRBJ2-2, with TRBD2 matching 7 bases. CDR3 length: 15 residues. The trim removed 3 bases at V and 0 bases at J, leaving 1 base unmatched. The germline V gene encodes CDR1 MDHEN and CDR2 SYDVKM. In DNA form, the CDR3 reads TGTGCCAGCAGTTTCGGGGGGACGAACACCGGGGAGCTGTTTTTT. Protein sequence: CASSFGGTNTGELFF.

The V and J genes are TRBV19 and TRBJ2-5; 7 nucleotides align to TRBD2. J lost 5 bases, V lost 6 bases, and 15 bases had no gene match. The CDR3 length is 16 residues. CDR1 and CDR2 (germline): LNHDA, SQIVND (reference sequence). CDR3 bases: TGTGCCAGTAGACGAACCGGGACTACCAAGGCGGAGACCCAGTACTTC. Translation gives CASRRTGTTKAETQYF.

By its share, this clonotype is medium-sized. The chain uses TRBV18 and TRBJ2-6; D tentatively fits TRBD1 or TRBD2 (6 bases each). V gave up 0 bases and J gave up 2 bases, with 26 bases separating them. The CDR3 is made up of 22 amino acids. The germline CDR1 and CDR2 sequences are KGHSH and LQKENI. The CDR3 spells CASSPPMMGGPFYLPGANVLTF. DNA for the CDR3: TGTGCCAGCTCACCACCGATGATGGGGGGCCCCTTCTACCTGCCTGGGGCCAACGTCCTGACTTTC.

This clonotype is medium-sized within its sample. V is TRBV6-1 and J is TRBJ2-3; 9 bases match TRBD2. The V gene's germline CDR1 is MNHNS and CDR2 SASEGT. Losses at the gene ends were 8 bases for V and 6 bases for J; bases not matched to a gene: 12. The CDR3 extends over 15 amino acids. The DNA of the CDR3 is TGTGCCAGCTCCTCGAAGCGGGAGGTAGGGGATACGCAGTATTTT. Its translation is CASSSKREVGDTQYF.

This clonotype was recorded many times. The rearrangement joins TRBV7-2 to TRBJ1-1, with D possibly being TRBD1 (5 bases). The V gene lost 2 bases and the J gene lost 4 bases, with 14 bases spanning the gap. This CDR3 is built from 15 residues. Per germline, CDR1 SGHTA and CDR2 FQGNSA. CDR3 sequence (DNA): TGTGCCAGCAGCTTATTTGCCAGGGTTGGCACTGAAGCTTTCTTT. Residues: CASSLFARVGTEAFF.

This clonotype was observed a handful of times. The chain is built from TRBV27 and TRBJ1-1, with a weak D call TRBD1 (5 bases). Trimming cost V 6 bases and J 4 bases, with 9 bases left between them. The CDR3 sequence is 12 residues long. Germline V CDR1 and CDR2: MNHEY, SMNVEV (reference sequence). This CDR3 is CASRQGGTEAFF. As DNA, the CDR3 is TGTGCCAGCAGGCAGGGCGGCACTGAAGCTTTCTTT.

A word on this clonotype: Relative to the germline gene, one junction end is altered; a read error may explain this. The V call is TRBV15, the J call TRBJ2-3; a possible D gene is TRBD1 (5 bases). Germline CDR1 reads LNHNV; CDR2 reads YYDKDF (reference sequence). The CDR3 spans 11 residues. The CDR3: CAARRGDTQYF. The CDR3 region has the DNA TGTGCCGCCAGAAGGGGAGATACGCAGTATTTT.

This chain connects TRBV6-1 to TRBJ2-6; D not certain. Germline CDR1 is MNHNS and CDR2 is SASEGT. The CDR3 extends over 15 amino acids. V was trimmed by 2 bases and J by 0 bases, leaving 5 bases between them. The CDR3 spells CASSEQNSGANVLTF. In DNA, the CDR3 is TGTGCCAGCAGTGAACAAAACTCTGGGGCCAACGTCCTGACTTTC.

This clonotype came up once. Mismatch with germline at one junction end may stem from a read error. This chain connects TRBV14 to TRBJ1-3; D is perhaps TRBD1 (5 bases). CDR3 size: 15 residues. Germline loops: CDR1 SGHDN, CDR2 FVKESK. The CDR3 coding sequence is TGTGCCAGCAGTCGACAGTCGAGCTCTGGAAACACCATAAATTTT. Encoded protein: CASSRQSSSGNTINF. The full variable domain, rest sourced from reference TRBV14 and TRBJ1-3, is EAGVTQFPSHSVIEKGQTVTLRCDPISGHDNLYWYRRVMGKEIKFLLHFVKESKQDESGMPNNRFLAERTGGTYSTLKVQPAELEDSGVYFCASSRQSSSGNTINFGEGSWLTVV.

This clonotype was observed at least ten times. This chain links TRBV18 with TRBJ2-5; D remains unclear. CDR3 size: 12 residues. Germline CDR1 KGHSH, CDR2 LQKENI. V lost 2 bases, J lost 5 bases, and 6 bases lay in between. CDR3 nucleotide sequence: TGTGCCAGCTCACCAGTAGGGGAGACCCAGTACTTC. Translated: CASSPVGETQYF.

This clonotype counts as medium-sized. One end of the junction fails to match germline, which may point to a read error. The chain employs TRBV29-1 and TRBJ1-4, with 9 bases matching TRBD1. The CDR3 runs to 13 residues. Germline CDR1 is SQVTM and CDR2 is ANQGSEA. CDR3 DNA: TGCAGCGCTGAACAGGGGGCAGGTGAAAAACTGTTTTTT. Protein: CSAEQGAGEKLFF.

The chain combines TRBV30 with TRBJ2-1; 8 bases agree with TRBD2. The V gene end was trimmed by 3 bases and the J gene end by 4 bases; junction bases not matched to a gene: 20. Germline V gene sequence: CDR1 GTSNPN, CDR2 SVGIG (reference sequence). The CDR3 covers 19 residues. DNA of the CDR3: TGTGCCTGGAGCAGCCTCATTTTTAGCGGGGAACTCGATTACAATGAGCAGTTCTTC. This codes for CAWSSLIFSGELDYNEQFF.

This clonotype was seen a handful of times. For the CDR3, the DNA is TGTGCCTGGACCACGACTAGCGGGGGGGCCTATGAGCAGTTCTTC. Encoded protein: CAWTTTSGGAYEQFF. The genes are TRBV30 and TRBJ2-1; 14 bases are a match to TRBD2. The CDR3 spans 15 residues. Germline CDR1 and CDR2: GTSNPN and SVGIG (reference sequence). Unmatched junction bases numbered 7, after V lost 4 bases and J lost 8 bases.

In regard to this clonotype: Given a much more abundant clone one base away, this may be a read error. The rearrangement uses TRBV6-6 and TRBJ1-4; unclear D gene. CDR1 is MNHNY, CDR2 SVGAGI, per germline (reference sequence). The germline V and J ends were trimmed by 6 bases and 1 base, with 6 bases remaining between them. The CDR3 contains 13 residues. The CDR3 loop is CASRGRTNEKLFF. In DNA, the CDR3 is TGTGCCAGCAGGGGGAGAACTAATGAAAAACTGTTTTTT.

In this sample, this clonotype is medium-sized (0.01 to 0.1%). The chain employs TRBV27 and TRBJ1-1; 9 bases are shared with TRBD1. V gave up 2 bases and J gave up 4 bases; unmatched junction bases: 5. Germline CDR1 reads MNHEY; CDR2 reads SMNVEV (reference sequence). This CDR3 spans 15 amino acids. This CDR3 reads CASSLMTGGSTEAFF. Here the CDR3 DNA reads TGTGCCAGCAGTTTAATGACAGGGGGAAGCACTGAAGCTTTCTTT.

The V and J genes are TRBV5-1 and TRBJ2-5; no definite D call. The CDR3 is 13 residues long. Germline lookup yields CDR1 SGHRS and CDR2 YFSETQ. V gave up 0 bases and J gave up 3 bases, with 6 bases separating them. The CDR3: CASSLGGKETQYF. The CDR3 DNA reads as TGCGCCAGCAGCTTGGGTGGGAAAGAGACCCAGTACTTC.

This chain uses TRBV7-2 with TRBJ1-1; no definite D call. Germline V gives CDR1 SGHTA, CDR2 FQGNSA. The CDR3 is 12 amino acids. Trimming removed 5 bases at V and 1 base at J, with 5 bases between. CDR3 residues: CASSPANTEAFF. The CDR3 region has the DNA TGTGCCAGCAGCCCAGCGAACACTGAAGCTTTCTTT.

The CDR3 region is CASSVRDSLLRGDTQYF. The DNA of the CDR3 is TGTGCCAGCAGCGTAAGAGACTCCCTGCTGAGGGGGGATACGCAGTATTTT. The rearrangement joins TRBV7-2 to TRBJ2-3; perhaps TRBD1 as D (6 bases). CDR3 size: 17 residues. Germline lookup yields CDR1 SGHTA and CDR2 FQGNSA. Trimming pared 5 bases from V and 6 bases from J, leaving 24 bases between. The variable domain in full, with the rest retrieved from reference TRBV7-2 and TRBJ2-3, is GAGVSQSPSNKVTEKGKDVELRCDPISGHTALYWYRQSLGQGLEFLIYFQGNSAPDKSGLPSDRFSAERTGGSVSTLTIQRTQQEDSAVYLCASSVRDSLLRGDTQYFGPGTRLTVL.

The sample holds many counts of this clonotype. The rearrangement links TRBV18 to TRBJ1-1; 7 nucleotides align to TRBD1. This CDR3 comprises 15 residues. Trimming took 2 bases from V and 1 from J; bases not matched to a gene: 4. Germline CDR1 is KGHSH and CDR2 is LQKENI. CDR3 in amino acids: CASSPRDSSNTEAFF. The CDR3 region has the DNA TGTGCCAGCTCACCAAGGGACAGTTCGAACACTGAAGCTTTCTTT.

CDR3 nucleotides: TGTGCCAGCAGTTTATCTTCCTTCCCATCGACTAGCTCGGGAGAGACCCAGTACTTC. Translating gives CASSLSSFPSTSSGETQYF. The chain is built from TRBV27 and TRBJ2-5; 7 bases are shared with TRBD2. Germline CDR1 MNHEY, CDR2 SMNVEV (reference sequence). The ends lost 0 bases at V and 4 bases at J; junction bases unmatched: 17. The CDR3 runs to 19 residues.

This clonotype showed up just a few times. This chain connects TRBV24-1 to TRBJ2-1, with a tentative D call TRBD1 (5 bases). The germline V gene encodes CDR1 KGHDR and CDR2 SFDVKD. The CDR3 spans 14 residues. The V and J ends lost 5 bases and 2 bases respectively, with 9 bases between them. The CDR3 loop is CATSGTPAYNEQFF. The DNA of the CDR3 is TGTGCCACCAGTGGGACACCAGCCTACAATGAGCAGTTCTTC.

This clonotype was seen repeatedly, ten times or more. The chain combines TRBV28 with TRBJ2-7; 7 positions match TRBD1. The germline gives CDR1 MDHEN, CDR2 SYDVKM. Germline trimming cut 5 bases from V and 2 bases from J; bases unmatched to any gene: 9. This CDR3 is 15 amino acids long. The chain's CDR3 is CASSAGTDHPYEQYF. The CDR3 region has the DNA TGTGCCAGCAGTGCAGGGACAGATCATCCCTACGAGCAGTACTTC.